One T cell receptor (beta chain) is described in this entry. Germline assignment: CDR1 SNHLY and CDR2 FYNNEI. CDR3 length: 14 amino acids. J was trimmed by 3 bases and V by 7 bases; bases with no gene match: 8. Using immunoSEQ multiplex PCR, the repertoire was profiled, and TCRdb retains in-frame clones only, with some absent. The sample lists 64,000 or so clones, about 78% occurring once. The sample belongs to a study of blood T cell repertoires in COVID-19. The clonotype was recovered from a man at least 80 years old with acute or convalescent COVID-19. The rearrangement links TRBV2 to TRBJ2-7; TRBD2 aligns across 8 bases. The material sequenced was peripheral blood. The CDR3 loop is CASNRGGRIYEQYF. In DNA, the CDR3 is TGTGCCAGCAATCGTGGCGGGAGGATCTACGAGCAGTACTTC.